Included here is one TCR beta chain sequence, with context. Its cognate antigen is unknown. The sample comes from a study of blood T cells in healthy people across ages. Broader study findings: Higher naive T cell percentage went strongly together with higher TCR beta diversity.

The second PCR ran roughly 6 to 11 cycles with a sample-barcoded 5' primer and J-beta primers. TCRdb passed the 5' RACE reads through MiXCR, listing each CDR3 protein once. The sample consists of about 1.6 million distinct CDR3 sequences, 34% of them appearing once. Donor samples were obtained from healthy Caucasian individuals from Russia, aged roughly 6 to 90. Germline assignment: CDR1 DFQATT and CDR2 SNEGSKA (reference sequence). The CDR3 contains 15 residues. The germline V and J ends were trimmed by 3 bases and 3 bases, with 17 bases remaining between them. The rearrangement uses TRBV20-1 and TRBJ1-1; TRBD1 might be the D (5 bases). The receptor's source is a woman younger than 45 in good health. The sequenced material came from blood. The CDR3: CSASIPRGGDTEAFF. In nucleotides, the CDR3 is TGCAGTGCTAGCATCCCACGGGGGGGGGACACTGAAGCTTTCTTT.